This entry lists 24 T cell receptor beta chains sequenced from one sample in a study of T-cell memory formation after mild COVID-19. MiXCR, applied by TCRdb to the 5' RACE reads, yields one record per CDR3 protein. The sample yields 200,000 to 250,000 distinct CDR3 sequences, about 15% seen once. Input material: PBMCs or a T cell subset sorted from them (not recorded which). These receptors all come from a man aged 18 to 30 who had mild COVID-19 (a few samples of this study predate the infection). Cell type and time point are not known.

The genes are TRBV7-3 and TRBJ2-7; 7 bases align to TRBD1. V was pared by 5 bases and J by 6 bases, with 13 bases of the junction left unmatched. CDR1 is SGHTA and CDR2 is FQGTGA in the germline V gene. The CDR3 extends over 15 amino acids. The CDR3 DNA is TGTGCCAGCAGCCCCTCCGGGACGGACAGGAGCGAGCAGTACTTC. Protein sequence: CASSPSGTDRSEQYF.

The chain links TRBV5-5 to TRBJ2-1; 10 bases match TRBD2. CDR3 length: 15 amino acids. The J segment lost 8 bases and the V segment lost 1 base, leaving 6 bases of the junction unmatched. Germline V gene lookup returns CDR1 SGHKS and CDR2 YYEKEE (reference sequence). The chain's CDR3 is CASSLTAGGYHEQFF. For the CDR3, the DNA is TGTGCCAGCAGCTTGACAGCGGGGGGGTACCATGAGCAGTTCTTC.

This sequence joins TRBV5-1 and TRBJ2-2; a weak D match, TRBD2 (5 bases). V was clipped by 4 bases and J by 1 base, with 14 bases between them. Germline V CDR1 and CDR2: SGHRS, YFSETQ. This CDR3 has 16 residues. CDR3 sequence (DNA): TGCGCCAGCAGCCCCGTTGAGCGGTTGAACACCGGGGAGCTGTTTTTT. It codes for CASSPVERLNTGELFF.

V usage is TRBV5-1 and J usage is TRBJ2-1; TRBD2 matches at 9 bases. The germline V gene has CDR1 SGHRS and CDR2 YFSETQ. Unmatched junction bases numbered 17, after V lost 5 bases and J lost 8 bases. The CDR3 length is 17 residues. The CDR3 region is CASSRAGSGGILDEQFF. The CDR3 bases are TGCGCCAGCAGTCGGGCGGGTAGCGGGGGTATATTAGATGAGCAGTTCTTC.

The chain employs TRBV11-2 and TRBJ2-1; possible D gene TRBD1, 6 bases. CDR1 SGHAT and CDR2 FQNNGV come from the germline V gene. The CDR3 contains 15 residues. Between the trimmed V and J ends, which lost 4 bases and 4 bases, there was a span of 14 bases. In DNA form, the CDR3 reads TGTGCCAGCAGCTGGGGGCCCAGAAGATACAATGAGCAGTTCTTC. Its protein product is CASSWGPRRYNEQFF. The whole variable domain, remainder taken from reference TRBV11-2 and TRBJ2-1, is EAGVAQSPRYKIIEKRQSVAFWCNPISGHATLYWYQQILGQGPKLLIQFQNNGVVDDSQLPKDRFSAERLKGVDSTLKIQPAKLEDSAVYLCASSWGPRRYNEQFFGPGTRLTVL.

This clonotype was seen at least ten times. The chain couples TRBV5-1 to TRBJ1-6; D possibly corresponds to TRBD1 (5 bases). Germline V lookup: CDR1 SGHRS, CDR2 YFSETQ. Trimming cost V 0 bases and J 6 bases, with 16 bases left between them. The CDR3 covers 17 residues. The CDR3 DNA reads as TGCGCCAGCAGCTTGGGATTGCGGCAGGGCGGTAATTCACCCCTCCACTTT. Its protein is CASSLGLRQGGNSPLHF.

This clonotype was found many times. The CDR3 protein is CASSLTHGQGENIQYF. CDR3 bases: TGTGCCAGCAGCTTAACTCATGGACAGGGGGAAAACATTCAGTACTTC. The J gene is TRBJ2-4, the V gene TRBV7-8, with 10 bases fitting TRBD1. The germline V gene has CDR1 SGHVS and CDR2 FQNEAQ. This CDR3 comprises 16 residues. V shed 2 bases, J shed 5 bases, and the junction held 6 bases outside the gene matches.

The V and J genes are TRBV7-8 and TRBJ2-5; D remains ambiguous. The germline V gene has CDR1 SGHVS and CDR2 FQNEAQ. The CDR3 contains 13 residues. V lost 5 bases and J lost 1, with 8 bases in between. This CDR3 is CASSPERQETQYF. The DNA for the CDR3 is TGTGCCAGCAGCCCGGAGCGCCAAGAGACCCAGTACTTC.

This chain connects TRBV28 to TRBJ1-2, with D possibly TRBD1 on 5 matching bases. The CDR3 is 14 amino acids. V lost 3 bases and J lost 8, with 16 bases in between. Germline CDR1 is MDHEN and CDR2 is SYDVKM. The CDR3 sequence is CASSFGTHWEGYTF. The CDR3 region has the DNA TGTGCCAGCAGTTTTGGGACCCACTGGGAGGGCTACACCTTC.

This clonotype has more than one count but fewer than ten. The rearrangement links TRBV7-8 to TRBJ2-5; the match to TRBD2 covers 13 bases. J gave up 4 bases and V 5 bases, and 7 bases lay outside the gene matches. Per the germline V gene, CDR1 is SGHVS and CDR2 is FQNEAQ. This CDR3 comprises 16 residues. This CDR3 reads CASSKGLAGTRETQYF. CDR3 coding DNA: TGTGCCAGCAGCAAGGGACTAGCGGGAACAAGAGAGACCCAGTACTTC.

This chain links TRBV7-9 with TRBJ2-2, with D hard to call. Trimming took 5 bases from V and 5 from J, leaving 15 bases between them. Germline lookup yields CDR1 SEHNR and CDR2 FQNEAQ (reference sequence). This CDR3 contains 15 residues. This chain's CDR3 is CASSHSRTVTGELFF. CDR3 coding DNA: TGTGCCAGCAGCCATTCTCGGACCGTTACCGGGGAGCTGTTTTTT. Using reference TRBV7-9 and TRBJ2-2 for the parts outside the CDR3, the full variable domain is DTGVSQNPRHKITKRGQNVTFRCDPISEHNRLYWYRQTLGQGPEFLTYFQNEAQLEKSRLLSDRFSAERPKGSFSTLEIQRTEQGDSAMYLCASSHSRTVTGELFFGEGSRLTVL.

This rearrangement joins TRBV7-2 to TRBJ1-1; perhaps TRBD1 as D (5 bases). V lost 7 bases to trimming and J lost 1 base, with 7 bases between them. This CDR3 contains 12 residues. The V gene's germline CDR1 is SGHTA and CDR2 FQGNSA. In DNA form, the CDR3 reads TGTGCCAGCAAGGGGTGGAACACTGAAGCTTTCTTT. Translating gives CASKGWNTEAFF.

This chain links TRBV5-6 with TRBJ1-3; D unclear. The CDR3 loop spans 15 amino acids. CDR1 and CDR2 from the germline V gene are SGHDT and YYEEEE. Trimming removed 0 bases at V and 0 bases at J, with 7 bases between. CDR3: CASSLDPLSGNTIYF. The CDR3 DNA reads TGTGCCAGCAGCTTGGATCCACTCTCTGGAAACACCATATATTTT. Using reference TRBV5-6 and TRBJ1-3 for the parts outside the CDR3, the full variable domain is DAGVTQSPTHLIKTRGQQVTLRCSPKSGHDTVSWYQQALGQGPQFIFQYYEEEERQRGNFPDRFSGHQFPNYSSELNVNALLLGDSALYLCASSLDPLSGNTIYFGEGSWLTVV.

This clonotype was recorded a few times. The germline gene is not matched at one end of the junction; a read error may be the cause. The gene calls are TRBV6-2 or TRBV6-3 and TRBJ2-5; D ambiguous. The germline V gene has CDR1 MNHEY and CDR2 SVGEGT. This CDR3 region has 10 residues. CDR3 DNA: TGTGCCAGCATTGTGCAGGACGTGTTCTTC. Translated, it gives CASIVQDVFF.

The rearrangement links TRBV20-1 to TRBJ1-6, with D perhaps TRBD1 (5 bases). Germline V gene sequence: CDR1 DFQATT, CDR2 SNEGSKA (reference sequence). Trimming removed 3 bases at V and 10 bases at J, with 19 bases between. The CDR3 consists of 15 residues. The CDR3 protein is CSASPGTESLSPLHF. The CDR3 DNA follows: TGCAGTGCTAGTCCCGGGACCGAGTCTCTATCACCCCTCCACTTT.

On this clonotype itself: This may arise from a read error, as a much more abundant clone is one base away. The chain combines TRBV7-9 with TRBJ2-1; D is possibly TRBD1 or TRBD2 (5 bases each). V was pared by 10 bases and J by 6 bases, with 19 bases between. Germline CDR1 and CDR2: SEHNR and FQNEAQ (reference sequence). This CDR3 has 14 residues. CDR3 residues: CATTRGRASNEQFF. The DNA for the CDR3 is TGTGCCACGACCCGGGGACGAGCATCCAATGAGCAGTTCTTC.

This chain connects TRBV4-1 to TRBJ2-7; a possible D gene is TRBD2 (5 bases). This CDR3 is built from 15 residues. The V gene lost 1 base and the J gene lost 2 bases, with 12 bases spanning the gap. The germline gives CDR1 MGHRA, CDR2 YSYEKL. The CDR3 loop is CASSQGASSAYEQYF. CDR3 bases: TGCGCCAGCAGCCAAGGCGCTAGCTCGGCCTACGAGCAGTACTTC.

This clonotype was seen more than once but under ten times. The J gene is TRBJ2-7, the V gene TRBV6-5, with TRBD2 matching over 8 bases. V shed 0 bases, J shed 4 bases, and the junction held 5 bases outside the gene matches. Germline assignment: CDR1 MNHEY and CDR2 SVGAGI. This CDR3 comprises 15 residues. The CDR3 here is CASSYSSGVQYEQYV. The CDR3 coding sequence is TGTGCCAGCAGTTACTCTAGCGGGGTCCAATACGAGCAGTACGTC.

This clonotype was observed a handful of times. The chain employs TRBV10-2 and TRBJ1-6; weak D call: TRBD1 (6 bases). Germline-derived CDR1 and CDR2 are WSHSY and SAAADI. CDR3 length: 14 residues. Trimming left V 3 bases short and J 9 bases short, with 12 bases between. CDR3 amino acids: CASSEPGAGSPLHF. The CDR3 DNA sequence: TGCGCCAGCAGTGAACCGGGGGCCGGTTCACCCCTCCACTTT.

This clonotype was detected only a few times. The gene calls are TRBV30 and TRBJ2-4; 7 nucleotides match TRBD2. Germline V lookup: CDR1 GTSNPN, CDR2 SVGIG (reference sequence). This CDR3 spans 13 amino acids. With V trimmed by 3 bases and J by 6 bases, 5 bases remained unmatched. The CDR3 nucleotides are TGTGCCTGGAGGACGGGAGGCGGAAACATTCAGTACTTC. Its protein product is CAWRTGGGNIQYF. Complete variable domain (other parts from reference TRBV30 and TRBJ2-4): SQTIHQWPATLVQPVGSPLSLECTVEGTSNPNLYWYRQAAGRGLQLLFYSVGIGQISSEVPQNLSASRPQDRQFILSSKKLLLSDSGFYLCAWRTGGGNIQYFGAGTRLSVL.

The chain has TRBV19 and TRBJ2-1, with D perhaps TRBD2 (5 bases). CDR3 length: 17 residues. Trimming removed 2 bases from V and 1 base from J, with 15 bases in between. Germline V CDR1 and CDR2: LNHDA, SQIVND (reference sequence). This chain's CDR3 is CASSISLVASSYNEQFF. The CDR3 nucleotides are TGTGCCAGTAGTATAAGTTTGGTAGCGTCATCCTACAATGAGCAGTTCTTC.

This clonotype was observed at least ten times. The gene calls are TRBV20-1 and TRBJ1-1; D ambiguous. Germline CDR1 is DFQATT and CDR2 is SNEGSKA (reference sequence). V was shortened by 3 bases and J by 1 base, with 3 bases between the two germline ends. This CDR3 is built from 11 residues. The CDR3 nucleotides read TGCAGTGCTAGCAGGAACACTGAAGCTTTCTTT. Its translation is CSASRNTEAFF.

V is TRBV29-1 and J is TRBJ2-5; D perhaps matches TRBD2 (6 bases). Trimming cost V 3 bases and J 9 bases, with 14 bases left between them. The CDR3 runs to 12 residues. Germline values: CDR1 SQVTM, CDR2 ANQGSEA. CDR3 region: CSVDSWDWAQYF. In DNA, the CDR3 is TGCAGCGTTGATTCGTGGGACTGGGCCCAGTACTTC.

There are a few counts of this clonotype. The chain carries TRBV30 and TRBJ2-2; D possibly corresponds to TRBD1 (5 bases). Looked up from germline, CDR1 is GTSNPN and CDR2 is SVGIG (reference sequence). The V end was cut by 0 bases, the J end by 6 bases, with 8 bases between. The CDR3 loop spans 13 amino acids. The CDR3 sequence: CAWSVRGPGELFF. The CDR3 DNA sequence: TGTGCCTGGAGTGTTAGGGGCCCCGGGGAGCTGTTTTTT.